This T cell receptor (beta chain) is drawn from a study of OX40 agonist ivuxolimab in advanced cancers. Study-level information: The dose-escalation cohort was around 83% male, with a mean age of 60 years, ranging about 23 to 79.

Sequencing was performed with immunoSEQ multiplex PCR; in TCRdb, only in-frame clones are kept and a portion is missing. Of tens of thousands of clones in the sample, approximately 81% were seen once. From germline, CDR1 is SGHVS and CDR2 FNYEAQ. The germline V and J ends were trimmed by 5 bases and 6 bases, with 13 bases remaining between them. The length of the CDR3 is 14 residues. Patients with a history of autoimmune disease or on systemic immunosuppression were excluded. Details on this clone: Its antigen is still unknown.

Study conclusions and caveats: Certain nonresponders likewise exhibited a low normalized T-cell clonal expansion. CD4+ and CD8+ T cells in blood underwent clonal expansion by week 6 at 0.1 to 3.0 mg/kg.

Sequenced here: CD4+ or CD8+ T cells sorted from blood, sampled in a trial of the OX40 agonist ivuxolimab. This receptor was identified in an adult with an advanced solid tumor such as melanoma, head and neck, liver or kidney cancer. The rearrangement links TRBV7-6 to TRBJ1-4; tentatively, D is TRBD1 (5 bases). The CDR3 spells CASSPLGTHEKLFF. CDR3 sequence (DNA): TGTGCCAGCAGCCCCCTCGGGACTCATGAAAAACTGTTTTTT.